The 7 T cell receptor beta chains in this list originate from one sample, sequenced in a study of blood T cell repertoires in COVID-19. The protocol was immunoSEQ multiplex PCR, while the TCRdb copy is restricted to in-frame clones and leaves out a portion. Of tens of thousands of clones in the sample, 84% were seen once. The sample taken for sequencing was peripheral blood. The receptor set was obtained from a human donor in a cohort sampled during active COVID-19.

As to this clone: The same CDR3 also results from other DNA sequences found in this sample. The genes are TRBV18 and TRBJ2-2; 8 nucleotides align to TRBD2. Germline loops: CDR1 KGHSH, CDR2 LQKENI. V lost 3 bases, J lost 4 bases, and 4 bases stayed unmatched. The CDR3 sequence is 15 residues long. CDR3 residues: CASSPGAGATGELFF. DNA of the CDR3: TGTGCCAGCTCACCGGGAGCGGGGGCCACCGGGGAGCTGTTTTTT.

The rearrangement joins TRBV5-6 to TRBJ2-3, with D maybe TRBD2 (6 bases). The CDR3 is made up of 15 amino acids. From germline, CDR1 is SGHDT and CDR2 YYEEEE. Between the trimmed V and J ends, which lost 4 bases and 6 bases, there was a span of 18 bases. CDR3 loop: CASSQPREEVDTQYF. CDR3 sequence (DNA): TGTGCCAGCAGCCAGCCCAGGGAGGAAGTTGATACGCAGTATTTT.

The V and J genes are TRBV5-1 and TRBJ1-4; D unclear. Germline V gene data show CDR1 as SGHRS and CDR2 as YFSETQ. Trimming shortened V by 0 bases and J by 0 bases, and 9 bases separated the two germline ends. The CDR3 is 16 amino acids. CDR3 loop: CASSLASSSTNEKLFF. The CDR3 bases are TGCGCCAGCAGCTTGGCCTCCAGTTCAACTAATGAAAAACTGTTTTTT.

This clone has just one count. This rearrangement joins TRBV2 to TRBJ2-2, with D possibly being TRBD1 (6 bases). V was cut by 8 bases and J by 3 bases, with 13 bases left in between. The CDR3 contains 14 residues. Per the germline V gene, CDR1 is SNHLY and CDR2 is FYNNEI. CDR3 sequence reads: CASYPGEYTGELFF. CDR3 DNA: TGTGCCAGCTATCCAGGGGAATACACCGGGGAGCTGTTTTTT.

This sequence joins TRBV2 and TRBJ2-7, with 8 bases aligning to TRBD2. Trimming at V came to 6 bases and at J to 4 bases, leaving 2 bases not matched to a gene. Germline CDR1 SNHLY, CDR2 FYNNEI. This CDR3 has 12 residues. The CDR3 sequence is CASSGLAYEQYF. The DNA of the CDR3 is TGTGCCAGCAGCGGACTAGCATACGAGCAGTACTTC.

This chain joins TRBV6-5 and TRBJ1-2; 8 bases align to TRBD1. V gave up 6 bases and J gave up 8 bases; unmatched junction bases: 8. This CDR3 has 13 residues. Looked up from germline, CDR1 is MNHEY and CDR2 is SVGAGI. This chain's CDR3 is CASSLRGQEGYTF. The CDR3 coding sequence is TGTGCCAGCAGCCTCAGGGGGCAAGAAGGCTACACCTTC.

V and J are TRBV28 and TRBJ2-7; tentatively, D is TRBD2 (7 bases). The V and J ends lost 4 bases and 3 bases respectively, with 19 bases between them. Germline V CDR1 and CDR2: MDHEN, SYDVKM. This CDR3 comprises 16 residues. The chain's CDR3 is CASSSVDGGQGYEQYF. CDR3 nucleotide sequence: TGTGCCAGCAGTTCCGTCGACGGGGGGCAAGGCTACGAGCAGTACTTC.